The clone carrying this TCR beta chain was seen at least ten times. Its antigen is not known. RNA transcripts gave rise to amplified TCR beta CDR3 regions. Researchers ran a first-round RT-PCR on the TCR CDR3 using the HTBI primer set. TCRdb re-called the multiplex PCR reads through MiXCR, storing one row per CDR3 protein. Among under 350,000 distinct CDR3 sequences, approximately 17% were seen once, and the ten largest hold 55% to 60%. The data derive from a study of T cells in Graves' hyperthyroidism and ophthalmopathy. Study-wide findings and caveats: Blood held most thyroid clonotypes expanded above 0.001 frequency.

The CDR3 is made up of 16 amino acids. The V gene end was trimmed by 4 bases and the J gene end by 3 bases; junction bases not matched to a gene: 11. Germline V CDR1 and CDR2: MDHEN, SYDVKM. Sequenced sample: blood. The rearrangement joins TRBV28 to TRBJ2-7; 8 bases are a match to TRBD1. The sequence came from a woman aged 60-75 years with Graves' ophthalmopathy. In nucleotides, the CDR3 is TGTGCCAGCAGTTCCCCGAGTGGACAGGGTCACTACGAGCAGTACTTC. It encodes CASSSPSGQGHYEQYF.